This is a list of T cell receptor beta chains from one sample in a study of CD8+ T cells in alopecia areata. Measured with immunoSEQ multiplex PCR; TCRdb has only the in-frame clones, and not every one. Of 37,000 or so clones listed, 45% to 70% were seen once; the top ten hold about 1.8%. What was sequenced was CD4+ Tregs sorted from blood. The receptor source for this set is a human donor with alopecia areata. Each CDR3 is given with its conserved first and last residue. The D gene is left open where the match is weak. For some rows the clone size is stated as once, few or many, or as a class when expanded; others skip it.

v_gene	d_gene	j_gene	abundance	CDR3nt	CDR3aa
TRBV6-5	.	TRBJ1-2	.	TGTGCCAGCAGTTACGCGCCAAACCTCTATGGCTACACCTTC	CASSYAPNLYGYTF
TRBV28	.	TRBJ1-5	.	TGTGCCAGCAGCTTCTGGACCCCCGGCGTTGGTCAGCCCCAGCATTTT	CASSFWTPGVGQPQHF
TRBV6-6	TRBD1	TRBJ1-2	.	TGTGCCAGCAGTTACGGGACAGGACTTAACTATGGCTACACCTTC	CASSYGTGLNYGYTF
TRBV29-1	.	TRBJ1-3	.	TGCAGCGTGACGGTGGCTGGCACCATATATTTT	CSVTVAGTIYF
TRBV29-1	TRBD1	TRBJ2-7	.	TGCAGCGTATCCGGGACAGGGGTCTCCTACGAGCAGTACTTC	CSVSGTGVSYEQYF
TRBV4-2	TRBD2	TRBJ2-5	.	TGTGCCAGCAGCCAAGATCCGGGAGGAATCCTTCAAGAGACCCAGTACTTC	CASSQDPGGILQETQYF
TRBV5-1	TRBD1	TRBJ2-7	.	TGCGCCAGCAGCACCGGACCGGGACAGTGGCTCGGGGAGCAGTACTTC	CASSTGPGQWLGEQYF
TRBV6-1	.	TRBJ1-5	.	TGTGCCAGCAACGTTCAGGGACTGCATATCATGGCCCAGCATTTT	CASNVQGLHIMAQHF
TRBV7-2	TRBD1	TRBJ1-1	.	TGTGCCAGCAGCCTTGCGGGACAGGGGGCTGGTGAAGCTTTCTTT	CASSLAGQGAGEAFF
TRBV7-2	.	TRBJ1-3	medium-sized	TGTGCCAGCAGCTTAAATTGGGAGGGAAACACCATATATTTT	CASSLNWEGNTIYF
TRBV29-1	.	TRBJ2-7	few	TGCAGCACTAAACAGGGCCACGAGCAGTACTTC	CSTKQGHEQYF
TRBV7-8	.	TRBJ2-5	.	TGTGCCAGCAGCTTAGGTTCTGTAAAAGAGACCCAGTACTTC	CASSLGSVKETQYF
TRBV19	.	TRBJ2-2	.	TGTGCCAGTAGTATAGGGCAGAACACCGGGGAGCTGTTTTTT	CASSIGQNTGELFF
TRBV28	.	TRBJ1-5	.	TGTGCCAGCAGTTCAAGGGTAGGGATCCATCAGCCCCAGCATTTT	CASSSRVGIHQPQHF
TRBV7-2	.	TRBJ1-1	.	TGTGCCAGCAGTAGGGGAAACACTGAAGCTTTCTTT	CASSRGNTEAFF
TRBV2	TRBD1	TRBJ1-1	.	TGTGCCAGCACCAAGGGACAGGGCAACACTGAAGCTTTCTTT	CASTKGQGNTEAFF
TRBV18	.	TRBJ2-1	.	TGTGCCAGCTCACCAGGACGGAACTACAATGAGCAGTTCTTC	CASSPGRNYNEQFF
TRBV5-4	TRBD2	TRBJ2-7	.	TGTGCCAGCAGCCCTAACCCGACGGGGGGCTACGAGCAGTACTTC	CASSPNPTGGYEQYF
TRBV30	.	TRBJ1-2	.	TGTGCCTGGGAGCCGGCCTCCTATGGCTACACCTTC	CAWEPASYGYTF
TRBV6-1	TRBD2	TRBJ2-5	.	TGTGCCAGCACCCGGCGGGGGGGCGAAGAGACCCAGTACTTC	CASTRRGGEETQYF
TRBV5-4	.	TRBJ1-2	once	TGTGCCAGCAGCCGGGGATTGCAGGGCGGGTATGGCTACACCTTC	CASSRGLQGGYGYTF
TRBV28	.	TRBJ2-3	.	TGTGCCAGCAGTTCCTGGCGGGGACGCACAGATACGCAGTATTTT	CASSSWRGRTDTQYF
TRBV7-3	.	TRBJ2-7	few	TGTGCCAGCAGCCGGACAGATTCCTACGAGCAGTACTTC	CASSRTDSYEQYF